At least ten counts were recorded for the clone carrying this T cell receptor beta chain. This sample was taken from a study of T cells in Graves' hyperthyroidism and ophthalmopathy. From RNA transcripts, TCR beta CDR3 regions were amplified. First-round RT-PCR targeting the TCR CDR3 was performed with the HTBI primer set. TCRdb called the multiplex PCR reads again in MiXCR, with one record for every CDR3 protein. The sample carries about 270,000 distinct CDR3 sequences, approximately 23% recorded once. The clonotype originates from a young man with Graves' ophthalmopathy. The sequencing sample was made of blood.

This chain's CDR3 is CASSLGRDGQFF. The CDR3 bases are TGCGCCAGCAGCTTGGGAAGGGATGGGCAGTTCTTC. The chain carries TRBV5-1 and TRBJ2-1, with no clear D. Trimming left V 0 bases short and J 12 bases short, with 10 bases between. CDR1 and CDR2 (germline): SGHRS, YFSETQ. CDR3 size: 12 residues.